The 2 T cell receptor beta chains in this list originate from one sample, sequenced in a study of CD8 T cells in ankylosing spondylitis. TCRdb re-derived calls from the 5' RACE reads in MiXCR, one entry per CDR3 protein. The data show 300,000 to 400,000 distinct CDR3 sequences, around 15% seen once. Sequencing was carried out using blood, either unsorted or a sorted T cell fraction (not recorded which). These receptors were obtained from a male donor with ankylosing spondylitis or in good health (not recorded which).

This clonotype was detected many times. This chain joins TRBV12-3 or TRBV12-4 and TRBJ1-5; the D is unclear. CDR3 length: 13 residues. V shed 1 base and J shed 4 bases, with 5 bases lying between them. The CDR3, as DNA: TGTGCCAGCAGTTTAGAAGAAAATCAGCCCCAGCATTTT. Its translation: CASSLEENQPQHF.

As concerns this clonotype: A much larger clone differs by one base, so this may be a read error. The chain couples TRBV5-1 to TRBJ2-7; 7 positions agree with TRBD2. Germline V gives CDR1 SGHRS, CDR2 YFSETQ. J was trimmed by 2 bases and V by 2 bases; bases with no gene match: 1. CDR3 size: 13 residues. CDR3 amino acids: CASSFGGTYEQYF. The CDR3 DNA reads TGCGCCAGCAGCTTCGGGGGGACCTACGAGCAGTACTTC.